A single sample gave rise to the 21 T cell receptor beta chains below, sequenced in a study of cytomegalovirus exposure and HLA in healthy donors listed by TCRdb under 2017. To prepare the library, the immunoSEQ multiplex PCR assay was applied. The multiplex PCR relied on a mix of 60 forward primers for TCR Vbeta segments and 13 reverse primers for TCR Jbeta segments. The table comes from immuneACCESS by way of TCRdb, which keeps in-frame sequences with V and J called. Part of the clones is missing from these tables; in studies checked, under half for an unresolved V gene and the rest for unknown reasons. The sample includes 150,000 to 250,000 clones, with about 80% observed a single time. The top ten clones comprise around 4.3% of the sample. Sequencing was done on a sample of PBMCs. The receptors were sampled from a woman in her 30s in good health and CMV-seropositive.

The chain has TRBV29-1 and TRBJ2-5; 9 bases map to TRBD2. V was clipped by 1 base and J by 6 bases; unmatched bases: 15. The germline V gene encodes CDR1 SQVTM and CDR2 ANQGSEA. The CDR3 spans 17 residues. The CDR3 loop reads CSVEARPYSGRWKTQYF. DNA of the CDR3: TGCAGCGTTGAAGCTAGACCCTACAGCGGGAGGTGGAAGACCCAGTACTTC.

The gene calls are TRBV5-8 and TRBJ2-7; perhaps TRBD1 as D (5 bases). The CDR3 totals 15 residues. V was clipped by 0 bases and J by 0 bases, with 10 bases between them. From germline, CDR1 is SGHTS and CDR2 YDEGEE. The CDR3 sequence: CASSLGLDSSYEQYF. CDR3 nucleotide sequence: TGTGCCAGCAGCTTGGGCCTAGACAGCTCCTACGAGCAGTACTTC.

This clone showed up just once. This chain joins TRBV18 and TRBJ2-1, with 8 bases aligning to TRBD2. The CDR3 spans 14 residues. The trim removed 6 bases at V and 7 bases at J, leaving 8 bases unmatched. CDR1 is KGHSH and CDR2 is LQKENI in the germline V gene. CDR3 protein: CASSEGLAGNEQFF. In DNA form, the CDR3 reads TGTGCCAGCTCTGAAGGACTAGCTGGAAATGAGCAGTTCTTC.

This clone has only a few counts. The chain recombines TRBV9 with TRBJ2-7; 9 bases fit TRBD1. Looked up from germline, CDR1 is SGDLS and CDR2 is YYNGEE. V lost 0 bases and J lost 3; bases outside the gene matches: 4. This CDR3 region has 15 residues. The CDR3 sequence is CASSVGQGQGYEQYF. The CDR3 DNA is TGTGCCAGCAGCGTAGGGCAGGGACAGGGCTACGAGCAGTACTTC.

The rearrangement uses TRBV5-4 and TRBJ2-5, with 10 bases identical to TRBD2. This CDR3 is built from 15 residues. The trim removed 1 base at V and 3 bases at J, leaving 3 bases unmatched. CDR1 SGHNT and CDR2 YYREEE come from the germline V gene (reference sequence). The CDR3 DNA follows: TGTGCCAGCAGCTTGCGGCTAGCGGGGGAAGAGACCCAGTACTTC. Protein sequence: CASSLRLAGEETQYF.

V and J are TRBV4-3 and TRBJ2-7; tentatively, D is TRBD2 (6 bases). Looked up from germline, CDR1 is LGHNA and CDR2 is YSLEER. V lost 0 bases, J lost 7 bases, and 16 bases lay in between. The CDR3 has 15 residues. The CDR3 protein is CASSQDPAGLPEQYF. CDR3 bases: TGCGCCAGCAGCCAAGACCCAGCGGGCCTCCCGGAGCAGTACTTC.

This clone was observed a few times. This chain uses TRBV4-3 with TRBJ2-4; 7 bases line up with TRBD1. CDR3 size: 17 residues. V trimming: 0 bases; J trimming: 1 base; junction bases outside the gene matches: 6. Looked up from germline, CDR1 is LGHNA and CDR2 is YSLEER. Here the CDR3 DNA reads TGCGCCAGCAGCCAAGATACCCGACAGGGTGCCAAAAACATTCAGTACTTC. Residues: CASSQDTRQGAKNIQYF.

This rearrangement joins TRBV27 to TRBJ2-7; D unresolved. This CDR3 comprises 13 residues. The germline V gene encodes CDR1 MNHEY and CDR2 SMNVEV (reference sequence). V lost 5 bases and J lost 0, with 8 bases in between. The CDR3 DNA is TGTGCCAGCAGTCTACACAGCTCCTACGAGCAGTACTTC. This translates into CASSLHSSYEQYF.

This rearrangement joins TRBV4-1 to TRBJ2-7; D might be TRBD2 (6 bases). Germline V lookup: CDR1 MGHRA, CDR2 YSYEKL. This CDR3 contains 13 residues. The ends were cut back, 3 bases at V and 6 bases at J, with 12 bases in the middle. In DNA form, the CDR3 reads TGCGCCAGCAGCCAGGGGGGACGGCTCGAGCAGTACTTC. Encoded protein: CASSQGGRLEQYF.

The chain has TRBV9 and TRBJ1-2; D is perhaps TRBD1 (5 bases). The length of the CDR3 is 14 residues. CDR1 SGDLS and CDR2 YYNGEE come from the germline V gene. V was pared by 4 bases and J by 4 bases, with 14 bases between. The CDR3 loop reads CASSPAGGGYGYTF. The CDR3 nucleotides read TGTGCCAGCAGCCCGGCGGGGGGGGGCTATGGCTACACCTTC.

V usage is TRBV27 and J usage is TRBJ2-1; D is unresolved. The CDR3 runs 17 residues. Trimming left V 0 bases short and J 8 bases short, with 20 bases between. Germline CDR1 is MNHEY and CDR2 is SMNVEV (reference sequence). For the CDR3, the DNA is TGTGCCAGCAGTTTATCGTCCCGCCTAACTAATGTGGATGAGCAGTTCTTC. It translates to CASSLSSRLTNVDEQFF.

The J gene is TRBJ1-5, the V gene TRBV6-6; no clear D. The CDR3 has 15 residues. Germline V gene sequence: CDR1 MNHNY, CDR2 SVGAGI (reference sequence). Trimming took 7 bases from V and 9 from J, leaving 22 bases between them. DNA for the CDR3: TGTGCCAGCACCTCAACCGGTCTCCCGTTCGGGCCCCAGCATTTT. This codes for CASTSTGLPFGPQHF.

V and J are TRBV6-5 and TRBJ2-7, with TRBD2 matching over 9 bases. The CDR3 is made up of 15 amino acids. V trimming: 0 bases; J trimming: 5 bases; junction bases outside the gene matches: 5. CDR1 and CDR2 (germline): MNHEY, SVGAGI. CDR3 region: CASSYSASGINEQYF. The CDR3 DNA reads as TGTGCCAGCAGTTACTCGGCTAGCGGGATAAACGAGCAGTACTTC.

This clone showed up just once. The V gene is TRBV2, the J gene TRBJ1-2; D is unclear. The CDR3 runs 12 residues. Trimming pared 1 base from V and 5 bases from J, leaving 5 bases between. The germline V gene has CDR1 SNHLY and CDR2 FYNNEI. The chain's CDR3 is CASSEGTYGYTF. CDR3 in DNA: TGTGCCAGCAGTGAAGGGACTTATGGCTACACCTTC.

CDR3 residues: CASSQGPTGTGGRIQYF. The CDR3 DNA reads TGCGCCAGCAGCCAAGGACCAACCGGGACAGGGGGCCGGATTCAGTACTTC. V is TRBV4-1 and J is TRBJ2-4; TRBD1 aligns across 12 bases. The ends lost 1 base at V and 10 bases at J; junction bases unmatched: 11. This CDR3 spans 17 amino acids. CDR1 and CDR2 (germline): MGHRA, YSYEKL.

V gene TRBV7-2 combines with J gene TRBJ2-5, with 14 bases fitting TRBD2. Losses at the gene ends were 7 bases for V and 7 bases for J; bases not matched to a gene: 11. The CDR3 is made up of 16 amino acids. Germline V gene sequence: CDR1 SGHTA, CDR2 FQGNSA. This CDR3 is CASISGTSGGMGTQYF. The CDR3 nucleotides read TGTGCCAGCATCTCCGGGACTAGCGGGGGTATGGGGACCCAGTACTTC.

The rearrangement joins TRBV6-6 to TRBJ2-7, with D possibly being TRBD2 (5 bases). The germline gives CDR1 MNHNY, CDR2 SVGAGI (reference sequence). This CDR3 contains 15 residues. V was pared by 5 bases and J by 0 bases, with 14 bases between. The DNA of the CDR3 is TGTGCCAGCAGTCTCGGACTCCTGAGCTCCTACGAGCAGTACTTC. Protein: CASSLGLLSSYEQYF.

The rearrangement links TRBV14 to TRBJ1-4; perhaps TRBD1 as D (6 bases). CDR1 SGHDN and CDR2 FVKESK come from the germline V gene. The length of the CDR3 is 14 residues. Trimming cost V 4 bases and J 7 bases, with 13 bases left between them. CDR3 amino acids: CASSPYRAGEKLFF. The CDR3 DNA reads as TGTGCCAGCAGCCCATACAGGGCTGGTGAAAAACTGTTTTTT.

This rearrangement joins TRBV18 to TRBJ2-7; D possibly corresponds to TRBD2 (6 bases). Trimming cost V 4 bases and J 1 base, with 17 bases left between them. This CDR3 region has 16 residues. Germline-derived CDR1 and CDR2 are KGHSH and LQKENI. In nucleotides, the CDR3 is TGTGCCAGCTCACGGGACTCAGGTGTCGGATCCTACGAGCAGTACTTC. This translates into CASSRDSGVGSYEQYF.

Only one count was recorded for this clone. The CDR3 sequence is CASSRNSYEQYF. The DNA of the CDR3 is TGCGCCAGCAGCCGGAACAGCTACGAGCAGTACTTC. This chain uses TRBV5-1 with TRBJ2-7, with D unclear. The CDR3 loop spans 12 amino acids. Germline assignment: CDR1 SGHRS and CDR2 YFSETQ. With 4 bases removed from V and 3 bases from J, the gap between germline ends came to 8 bases.

For the CDR3, the DNA is TGTGCCAGCAGCCAAAGGGACTACCCCCCTCGTGAGCAGTTCTTC. It codes for CASSQRDYPPREQFF. The chain carries TRBV11-3 and TRBJ2-1; TRBD2 matches 7 bases. Trimming at V came to 5 bases and at J to 9 bases, leaving 13 bases not matched to a gene. Germline CDR1 is SGHNT and CDR2 is YENEEA. The CDR3 runs to 15 residues.